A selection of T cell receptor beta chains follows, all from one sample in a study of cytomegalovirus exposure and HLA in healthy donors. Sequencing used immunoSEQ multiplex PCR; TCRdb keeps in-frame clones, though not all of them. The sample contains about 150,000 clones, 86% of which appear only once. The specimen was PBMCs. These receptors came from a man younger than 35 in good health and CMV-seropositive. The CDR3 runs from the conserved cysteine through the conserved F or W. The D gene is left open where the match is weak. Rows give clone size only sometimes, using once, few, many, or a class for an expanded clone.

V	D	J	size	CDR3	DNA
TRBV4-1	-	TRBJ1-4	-	CASSLPGVTNEKLFF	TGCGCCAGCAGCCTTCCAGGGGTTACTAATGAAAAACTGTTTTTT
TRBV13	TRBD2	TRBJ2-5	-	CASRRGGAGETQYF	TGTGCCAGCAGACGCGGGGGGGCCGGAGAGACCCAGTACTTC
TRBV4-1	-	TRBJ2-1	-	CASSQAVPRSRPFF	TGCGCCAGCAGCCAAGCGGTCCCCCGGAGTCGTCCGTTCTTC
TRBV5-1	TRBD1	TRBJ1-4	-	CASRLGQGGTNEKLFF	TGCGCCAGCAGACTAGGACAGGGTGGTACTAATGAAAAACTGTTTTTT
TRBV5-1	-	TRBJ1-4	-	CASSQRATGTNEKLFF	TGCGCCAGCAGCCAGAGGGCTACCGGAACTAATGAAAAACTGTTTTTT
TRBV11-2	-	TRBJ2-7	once	CASSRDSTAYEQYF	TGTGCCAGCAGCCGTGACAGCACCGCCTACGAGCAGTACTTC
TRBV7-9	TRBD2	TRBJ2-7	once	CASSLEEGGPEEQYF	TGTGCCAGCAGCTTAGAAGAGGGAGGGCCGGAAGAGCAGTACTTC
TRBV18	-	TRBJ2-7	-	CASSPPVEQGYEQYF	TGTGCCAGCTCACCACCGGTGGAACAGGGCTACGAGCAGTACTTC
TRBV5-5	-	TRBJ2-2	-	CASSLFIREDTGELFF	TGTGCCAGCAGCTTGTTCATCAGGGAGGACACCGGGGAGCTGTTTTTT
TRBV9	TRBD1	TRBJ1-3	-	CASSVASGTGSPGNTIYF	TGTGCCAGCAGCGTAGCTTCGGGGACAGGGTCCCCTGGAAACACCATATATTTT
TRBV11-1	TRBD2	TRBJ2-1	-	CASSPHQRGVVEQFF	TGTGCCAGCAGCCCCCACCAACGGGGGGTTGTTGAGCAGTTCTTC
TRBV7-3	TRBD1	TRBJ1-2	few	CASSLTYRGGMGYTF	TGTGCCAGCAGCTTAACGTACAGGGGCGGTATGGGCTACACCTTC
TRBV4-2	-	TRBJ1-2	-	CASSQEAGGNYGYTF	TGTGCCAGCAGCCAAGAGGCGGGGGGGAACTATGGCTACACCTTC
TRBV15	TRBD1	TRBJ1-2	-	CATRGIIDRGPYGYTF	TGTGCCACCAGGGGCATAATAGACAGGGGCCCCTATGGCTACACCTTC
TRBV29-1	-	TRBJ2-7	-	CSGGTTYERYF	TGCAGCGGGGGGACAACCTACGAGCGGTACTTC
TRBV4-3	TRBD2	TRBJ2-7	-	CASSRDTSGGPYEQYF	TGCGCCAGCAGCCGAGACACTAGCGGGGGACCCTACGAGCAGTACTTC
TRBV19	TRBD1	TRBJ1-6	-	CASSEQGGLALHF	TGTGCCAGTAGTGAACAGGGGGGTTTGGCCCTCCACTTT
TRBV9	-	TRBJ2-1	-	CASSVGAFEQFF	TGTGCCAGCAGCGTAGGGGCTTTTGAGCAGTTCTTC
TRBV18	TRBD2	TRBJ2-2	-	CASSPREAGELFF	TGTGCCAGCTCACCCCGGGAGGCCGGGGAGCTGTTTTTT
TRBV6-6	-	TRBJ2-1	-	CASSYSAGRDEQFF	TGTGCCAGCAGTTACTCAGCGGGTAGGGATGAGCAGTTCTTC
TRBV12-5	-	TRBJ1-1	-	CASGFREGSTEAFF	TGTGCTAGTGGTTTCCGGGAGGGATCCACTGAAGCTTTCTTT
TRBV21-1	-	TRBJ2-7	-	CASRGPWESRRGFEQYF	TGTGCCAGCAGAGGCCCCTGGGAGTCCAGAAGAGGATTCGAGCAGTACTTC
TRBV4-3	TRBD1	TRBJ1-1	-	CASSRLTGVPNTEAFF	TGCGCCAGCAGCCGACTGACAGGGGTCCCGAACACTGAAGCTTTCTTT
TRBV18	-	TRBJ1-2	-	CASSPAVANYGYTF	TGTGCCAGCTCACCGGCCGTCGCTAACTATGGCTACACCTTC
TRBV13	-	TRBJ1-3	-	CASSFPRGGGNTIYF	TGTGCCAGCAGCTTCCCCAGGGGCGGTGGAAACACCATATATTTT
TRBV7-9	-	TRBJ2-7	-	CASSRHRDRVGYEQYF	TGTGCCAGCAGTCGCCACAGGGATAGGGTGGGCTACGAGCAGTACTTC
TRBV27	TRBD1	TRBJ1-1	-	CASSDPGTGGMAEAFF	TGTGCCAGCAGTGATCCCGGGACAGGGGGCATGGCTGAAGCTTTCTTT
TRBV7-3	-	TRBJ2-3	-	CASSPLGADTQYF	TGTGCCAGCAGCCCTCTCGGAGCAGATACGCAGTATTTT
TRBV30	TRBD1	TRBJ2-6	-	CASDRAGANVLTF	TGTGCCTCTGACAGGGCTGGGGCCAACGTCCTGACTTTC
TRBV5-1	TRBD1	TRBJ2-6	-	CASSLRQGASGANVLTF	TGCGCCAGCAGCTTAAGACAGGGGGCTTCCGGGGCCAACGTCCTGACTTTC
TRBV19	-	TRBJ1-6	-	CASNMGAGVSPLHF	TGTGCCAGTAATATGGGGGCAGGGGTTTCACCCCTCCACTTT
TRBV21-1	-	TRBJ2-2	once	CASIPGNGGAWTGELFF	TGTGCCAGCATCCCAGGGAACGGGGGGGCTTGGACCGGGGAGCTGTTTTTT
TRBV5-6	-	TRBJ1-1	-	CASSPDMMNTEAFF	TGTGCCAGCAGCCCGGACATGATGAACACTGAAGCTTTCTTT
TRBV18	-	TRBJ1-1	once	CASSPTANLAEAFF	TGTGCCAGCTCACCTACAGCTAATCTCGCTGAAGCTTTCTTT
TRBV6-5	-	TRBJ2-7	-	CASRLDRDYEQYF	TGTGCCAGCAGATTGGACAGAGACTACGAGCAGTACTTC
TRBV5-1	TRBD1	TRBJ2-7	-	CASSLVQGESGEQYF	TGCGCCAGCAGCTTGGTACAGGGGGAGTCTGGGGAGCAGTACTTC
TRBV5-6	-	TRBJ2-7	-	CASSLGTGVREQYF	TGTGCCAGCAGCTTGGGGACGGGAGTGAGGGAGCAGTACTTC
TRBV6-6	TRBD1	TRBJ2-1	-	CASIRPGQGTNEQFF	TGTGCCAGCATTAGACCGGGACAGGGTACGAATGAGCAGTTCTTC
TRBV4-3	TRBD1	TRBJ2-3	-	CASSGGTGGTDTQYF	TGCGCCAGCAGCGGTGGGACAGGAGGTACAGATACGCAGTATTTT
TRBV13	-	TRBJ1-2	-	CASSLDGLYGYTF	TGTGCCAGCAGCTTAGACGGACTCTATGGCTACACCTTC
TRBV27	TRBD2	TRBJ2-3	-	CASSFVGGGGKDTQYF	TGTGCCAGCAGTTTCGTCGGCGGGGGGGGTAAAGATACGCAGTATTTT
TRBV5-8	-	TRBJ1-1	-	CASNQSPAEAFF	TGTGCCAGCAACCAAAGCCCCGCTGAAGCTTTCTTT
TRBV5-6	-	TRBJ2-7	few	CASSSTTVYEQYF	TGTGCCAGCAGCTCGACGACAGTGTACGAGCAGTACTTC
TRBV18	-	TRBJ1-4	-	CASSPSQGQNEKLFF	TGTGCCAGCTCACCCTCCCAGGGCCAAAATGAAAAACTGTTTTTT
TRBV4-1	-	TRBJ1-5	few	CASSHGENQPQHF	TGCGCCAGCAGCCACGGAGAGAATCAGCCCCAGCATTTT
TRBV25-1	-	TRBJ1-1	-	CASSEYLYGGYTEAFF	TGTGCCAGCAGTGAATATTTGTACGGGGGTTACACTGAAGCTTTCTTT
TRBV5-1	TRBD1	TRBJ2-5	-	CASSADRGRVGTQYF	TGCGCCAGCAGCGCCGACAGGGGCCGGGTAGGGACCCAGTACTTC
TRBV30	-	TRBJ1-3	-	CAWSVPGAPSGNTIYF	TGTGCCTGGAGTGTACCTGGGGCCCCCTCTGGAAACACCATATATTTT
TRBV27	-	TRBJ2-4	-	CASSLRGAKNIQYF	TGTGCCAGCAGTTTACGGGGAGCCAAAAACATTCAGTACTTC
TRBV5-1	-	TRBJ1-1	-	CASSLMGSYTEAFF	TGCGCCAGCAGCTTGATGGGCAGCTACACTGAAGCTTTCTTT
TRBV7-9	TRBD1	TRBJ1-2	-	CASSSGTDSGRGYTF	TGTGCCAGCAGCTCAGGGACAGACAGCGGCCGCGGCTACACCTTC
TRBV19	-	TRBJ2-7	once	CASSMGLRPGEQYF	TGTGCCAGTAGTATGGGACTTCGCCCAGGCGAGCAGTACTTC
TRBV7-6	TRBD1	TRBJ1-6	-	CASSRDRGSSPLHF	TGTGCCAGCAGCCGTGACAGGGGTAGTTCACCCCTCCACTTT
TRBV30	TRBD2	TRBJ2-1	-	CAWSVGREGRYNEQFF	TGTGCCTGGAGTGTTGGGCGGGAGGGGAGGTACAATGAGCAGTTCTTC
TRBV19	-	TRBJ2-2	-	CASSIVATGELFF	TGTGCCAGTAGTATAGTGGCCACCGGGGAGCTGTTTTTT
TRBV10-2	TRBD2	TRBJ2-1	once	CASSYSGGALGNEQFF	TGCGCCAGCAGCTATAGCGGGGGGGCCCTTGGCAATGAGCAGTTCTTC
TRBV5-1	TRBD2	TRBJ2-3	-	CASSLGLAGRTTDTQYF	TGCGCCAGCAGCTTGGGCCTAGCGGGTCGTACCACAGATACGCAGTATTTT
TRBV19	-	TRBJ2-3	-	CASSIRQGGSTDTQYF	TGTGCCAGTAGTATTCGACAAGGGGGATCCACAGATACGCAGTATTTT
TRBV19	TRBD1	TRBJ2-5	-	CASSRDRLQETQYF	TGTGCCAGTAGTAGGGACAGGTTACAAGAGACCCAGTACTTC
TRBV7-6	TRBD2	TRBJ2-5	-	CASSLGSGRIQETQYF	TGTGCCAGCAGCTTAGGTAGCGGGAGGATACAAGAGACCCAGTACTTC